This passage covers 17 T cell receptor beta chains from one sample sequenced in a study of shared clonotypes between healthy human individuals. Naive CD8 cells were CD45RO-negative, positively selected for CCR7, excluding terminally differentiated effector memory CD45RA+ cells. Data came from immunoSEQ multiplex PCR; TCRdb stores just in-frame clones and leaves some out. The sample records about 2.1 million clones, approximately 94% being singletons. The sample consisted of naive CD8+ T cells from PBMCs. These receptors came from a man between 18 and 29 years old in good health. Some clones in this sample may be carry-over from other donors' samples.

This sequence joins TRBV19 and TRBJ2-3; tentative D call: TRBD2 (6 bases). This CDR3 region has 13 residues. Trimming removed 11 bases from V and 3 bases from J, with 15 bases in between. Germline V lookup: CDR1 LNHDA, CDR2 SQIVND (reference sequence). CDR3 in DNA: TGTGCCTCCATAGGAGGGGCAACAGATACGCAGTATTTT. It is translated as CASIGGATDTQYF. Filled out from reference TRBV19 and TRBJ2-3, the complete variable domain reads DGGITQSPKYLFRKEGQNVTLSCEQNLNHDAMYWYRQDPGQGLRLIYYSQIVNDFQKGDIAEGYSVSREKKESFPLTVTSAQKNPTAFYLCASIGGATDTQYFGPGTRLTVL.

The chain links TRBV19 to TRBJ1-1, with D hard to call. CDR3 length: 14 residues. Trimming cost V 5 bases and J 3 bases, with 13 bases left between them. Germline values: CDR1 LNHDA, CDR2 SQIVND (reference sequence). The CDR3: CASSAFSQYTEAFF. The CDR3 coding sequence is TGTGCCAGTAGTGCCTTCAGTCAATACACTGAAGCTTTCTTT.

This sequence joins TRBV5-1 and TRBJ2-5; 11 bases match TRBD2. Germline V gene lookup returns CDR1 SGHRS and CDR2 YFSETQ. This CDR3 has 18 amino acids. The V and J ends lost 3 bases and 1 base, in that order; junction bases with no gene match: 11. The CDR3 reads CASSSNRGTSGLQETQYF. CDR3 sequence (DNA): TGCGCCAGCAGCTCCAACAGGGGGACTAGCGGCCTCCAAGAGACCCAGTACTTC. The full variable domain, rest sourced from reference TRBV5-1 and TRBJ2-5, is KAGVTQTPRYLIKTRGQQVTLSCSPISGHRSVSWYQQTPGQGLQFLFEYFSETQRNKGNFPGRFSGRQFSNSRSEMNVSTLELGDSALYLCASSSNRGTSGLQETQYFGPGTRLLVL.

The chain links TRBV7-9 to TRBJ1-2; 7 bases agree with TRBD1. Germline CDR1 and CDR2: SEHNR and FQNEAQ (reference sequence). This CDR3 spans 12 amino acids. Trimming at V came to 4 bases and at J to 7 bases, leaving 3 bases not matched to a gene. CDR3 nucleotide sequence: TGTGCCAGCAGCTGGGACAGCGGTGGCTACACCTTC. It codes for CASSWDSGGYTF.

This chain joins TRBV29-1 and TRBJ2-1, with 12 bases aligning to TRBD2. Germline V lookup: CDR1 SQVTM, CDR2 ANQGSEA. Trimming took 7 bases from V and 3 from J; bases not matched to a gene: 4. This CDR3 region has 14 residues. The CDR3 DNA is TGCAGCGGACTAGCGGGAGTGTTCTACAATGAGCAGTTCTTC. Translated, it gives CSGLAGVFYNEQFF.

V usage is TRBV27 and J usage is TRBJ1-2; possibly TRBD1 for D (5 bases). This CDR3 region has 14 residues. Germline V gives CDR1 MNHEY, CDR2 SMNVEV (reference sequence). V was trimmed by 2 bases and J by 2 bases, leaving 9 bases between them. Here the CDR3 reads CASSLGGPNYGYTF. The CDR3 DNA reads TGTGCCAGCAGTTTAGGGGGTCCGAACTATGGCTACACCTTC.

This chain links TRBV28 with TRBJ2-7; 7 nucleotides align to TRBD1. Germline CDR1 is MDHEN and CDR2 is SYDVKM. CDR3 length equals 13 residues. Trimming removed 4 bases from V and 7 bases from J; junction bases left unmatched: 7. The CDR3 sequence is CASSSHRGQEQYF. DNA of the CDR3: TGTGCCAGCAGTTCTCACAGGGGTCAGGAGCAGTACTTC.

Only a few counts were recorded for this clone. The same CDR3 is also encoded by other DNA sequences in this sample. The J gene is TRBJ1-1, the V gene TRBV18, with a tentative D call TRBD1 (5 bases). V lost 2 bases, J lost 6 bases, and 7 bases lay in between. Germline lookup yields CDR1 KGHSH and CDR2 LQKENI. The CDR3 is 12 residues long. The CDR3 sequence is CASSPGGSEAFF. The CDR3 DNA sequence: TGTGCCAGCTCACCAGGGGGTTCTGAAGCTTTCTTT.

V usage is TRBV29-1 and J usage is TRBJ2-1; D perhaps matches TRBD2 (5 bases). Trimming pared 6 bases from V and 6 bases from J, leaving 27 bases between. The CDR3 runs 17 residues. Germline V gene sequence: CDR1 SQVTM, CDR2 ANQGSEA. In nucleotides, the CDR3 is TGCAGCGTCCCCCCGAGGGTCGCGGGCCGGTCTCCCAATGAGCAGTTCTTC. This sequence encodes CSVPPRVAGRSPNEQFF.

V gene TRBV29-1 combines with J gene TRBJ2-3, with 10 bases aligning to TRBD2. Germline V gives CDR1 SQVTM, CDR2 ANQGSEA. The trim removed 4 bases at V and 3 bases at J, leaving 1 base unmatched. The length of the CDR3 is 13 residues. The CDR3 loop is CSVVGLATDTQYF. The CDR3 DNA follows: TGCAGCGTTGTGGGACTAGCGACAGATACGCAGTATTTT.

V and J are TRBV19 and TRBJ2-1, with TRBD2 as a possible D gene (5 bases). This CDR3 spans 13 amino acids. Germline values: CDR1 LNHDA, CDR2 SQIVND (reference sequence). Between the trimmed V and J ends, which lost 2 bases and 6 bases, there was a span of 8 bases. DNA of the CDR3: TGTGCCAGTAGTATACTCCTAGCCAATGAGCAGTTCTTC. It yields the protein CASSILLANEQFF.

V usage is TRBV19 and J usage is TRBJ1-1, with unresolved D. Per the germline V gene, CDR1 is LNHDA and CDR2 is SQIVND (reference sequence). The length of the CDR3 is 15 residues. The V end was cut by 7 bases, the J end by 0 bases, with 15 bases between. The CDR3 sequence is CASTQAQSVNTEAFF. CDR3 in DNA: TGTGCCAGTACCCAGGCTCAGTCGGTGAACACTGAAGCTTTCTTT.

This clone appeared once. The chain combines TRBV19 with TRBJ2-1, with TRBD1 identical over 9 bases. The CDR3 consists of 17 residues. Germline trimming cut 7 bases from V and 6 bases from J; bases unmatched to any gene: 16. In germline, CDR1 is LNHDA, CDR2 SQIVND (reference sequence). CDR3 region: CASTIGSGTGRFNEQFF. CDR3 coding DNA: TGTGCCAGTACCATCGGCTCTGGGACAGGGAGGTTCAATGAGCAGTTCTTC.

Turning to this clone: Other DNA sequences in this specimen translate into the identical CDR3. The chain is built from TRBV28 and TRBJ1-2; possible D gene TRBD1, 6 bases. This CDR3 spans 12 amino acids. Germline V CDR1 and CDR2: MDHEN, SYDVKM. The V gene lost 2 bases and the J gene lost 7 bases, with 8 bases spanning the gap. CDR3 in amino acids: CASSLGGAGYTF. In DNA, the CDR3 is TGTGCCAGCAGTTTAGGGGGGGCTGGCTACACCTTC.

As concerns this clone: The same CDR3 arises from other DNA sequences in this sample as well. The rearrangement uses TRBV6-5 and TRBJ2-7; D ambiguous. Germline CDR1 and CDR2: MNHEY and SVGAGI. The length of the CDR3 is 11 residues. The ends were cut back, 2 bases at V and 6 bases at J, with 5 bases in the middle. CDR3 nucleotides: TGTGCCAGCAGTTACGGGTCCGAGCAGTACTTC. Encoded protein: CASSYGSEQYF.

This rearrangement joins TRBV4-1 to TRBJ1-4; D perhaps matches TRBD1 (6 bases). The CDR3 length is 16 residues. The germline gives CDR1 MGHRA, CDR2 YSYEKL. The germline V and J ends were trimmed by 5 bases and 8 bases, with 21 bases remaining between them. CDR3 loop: CASSARLGGGEEKLFF. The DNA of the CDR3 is TGCGCCAGCAGCGCACGCCTCGGAGGGGGTGAGGAAAAACTGTTTTTT.

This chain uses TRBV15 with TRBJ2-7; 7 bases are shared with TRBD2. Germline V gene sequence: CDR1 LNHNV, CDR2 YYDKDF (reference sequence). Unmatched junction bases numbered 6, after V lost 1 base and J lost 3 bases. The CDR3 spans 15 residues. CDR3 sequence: CATSRGGGVGYEQYF. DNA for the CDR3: TGTGCCACCAGCAGAGGCGGGGGAGTAGGCTACGAGCAGTACTTC. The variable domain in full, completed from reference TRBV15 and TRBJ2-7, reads DAMVIQNPRYQVTQFGKPVTLSCSQTLNHNVMYWYQQKSSQAPKLLFHYYDKDFNNEADTPDNFQSRRPNTSFCFLDIRSPGLGDTAMYLCATSRGGGVGYEQYFGPGTRLTVT.